This T cell receptor beta chain comes out of a study of tissue T cells after allogeneic stem cell transplantation. This clone has just a few counts. No antigen is known for it. Gene names are mouse gene names. The sequence runs out 1 residue before the end of the CDR3; the remainder is reconstructed from the germline J gene. The time point denotes: mouse harvest day 7 after allogeneic transplant. Each mouse received 10^7 T-cell-depleted marrow cells plus 10^6 splenic CD5+ T cells by tail vein. B6 (H2b) cells into BALB/c (H2d) mice; tissues taken at day 7 or 14. Study-level points and caveats: Few T cell clones were shared across patients, but motif clusters showed tissue-specific shared signatures. Some tissue clones might be persisting host cells; their alloreactivity or antigen specificity was not determined.

Produced via immunoSEQ multiplex PCR; TCRdb's table is partial and in-frame only. The table shows roughly 5,300 clones, with about 51% occurring only once. The CDR3 extends over 17 amino acids. CDR1 is SNHLY, CDR2 FYNGKV, per germline (reference sequence). The V gene end was trimmed by 5 bases and the J gene end by 1 base; junction bases not matched to a gene: 7. Material: gut tissue. The J gene is TRBJ2-4, the V gene TRBV3; 12 bases agree with TRBD2. The clonotype originates from a female BALB/c mouse given C57BL/6 T cells with graft-versus-host disease after an allogeneic hematopoietic cell transplant. The CDR3 spells CASSAGTGGRGQNTLYF. The CDR3 bases that were read are TGTGCCAGCAGCGCCGGGACTGGGGGGAGAGGTCAAAACACCTTGTAC. The full variable domain, with the rest looked up from reference TRBV3 and TRBJ2-4, is GPKVLQIPSHQIIDMGQMVTLNCDPVSNHLYFYWYKQILGQQMEFLVNFYNGKVMEKSKLFKDQFSVERPDGSYFTLKIQPTALEDSAVYFCASSAGTGGRGQNTLYFGAGTRLSVL.